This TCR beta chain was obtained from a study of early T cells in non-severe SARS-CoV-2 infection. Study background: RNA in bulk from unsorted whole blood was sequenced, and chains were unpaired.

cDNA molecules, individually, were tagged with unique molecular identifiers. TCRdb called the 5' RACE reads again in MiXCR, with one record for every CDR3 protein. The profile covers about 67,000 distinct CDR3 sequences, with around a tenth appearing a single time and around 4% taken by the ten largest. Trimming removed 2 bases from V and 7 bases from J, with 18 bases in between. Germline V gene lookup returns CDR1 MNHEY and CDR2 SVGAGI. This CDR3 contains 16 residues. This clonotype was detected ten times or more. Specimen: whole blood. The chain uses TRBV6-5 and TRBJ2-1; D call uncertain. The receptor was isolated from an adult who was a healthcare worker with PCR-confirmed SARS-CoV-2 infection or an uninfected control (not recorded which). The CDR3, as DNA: TGTGCCAGCAGTTACCGGTTATCTGGGCAGGATAATGAGCAGTTCTTC. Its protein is CASSYRLSGQDNEQFF.